This T cell receptor beta chain was recorded in a study of shared T cell receptors in the human thymus. The CDR3 spans 16 residues. The ends lost 2 bases at V and 10 bases at J; junction bases unmatched: 7. Germline V gene sequence: CDR1 MNHEY, CDR2 SMNVEV (reference sequence). Some clones are missing from TCRdb's copy, which holds only in-frame ones; the method was immunoSEQ multiplex PCR. The data show roughly 700,000 clones, with over 75% seen just once and 0.0095% to 0.012% held by the top ten. The data also belong to a second study, concerning human thymus T cells.

The V gene is TRBV27, the J gene TRBJ1-6; 11 positions agree with TRBD1. The receptor comes from a boy less than two years old with a congenital heart defect. The sequencing input was thymocytes. The DNA for the CDR3 is TGTGCCAGCAGTTTAGAGGGACAGGGGGGCAAATCACCCCTCCACTTT. It codes for CASSLEGQGGKSPLHF.